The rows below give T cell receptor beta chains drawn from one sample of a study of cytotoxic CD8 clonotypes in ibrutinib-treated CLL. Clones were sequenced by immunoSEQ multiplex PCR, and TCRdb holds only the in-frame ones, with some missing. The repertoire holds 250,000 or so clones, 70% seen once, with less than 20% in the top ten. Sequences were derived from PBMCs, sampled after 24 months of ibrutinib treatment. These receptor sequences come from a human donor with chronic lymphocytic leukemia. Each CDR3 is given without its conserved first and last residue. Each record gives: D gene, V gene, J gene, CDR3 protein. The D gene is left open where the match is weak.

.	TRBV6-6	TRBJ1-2	ASRATGLQDYGYT
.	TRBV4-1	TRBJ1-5	ASSQEVTREPQH
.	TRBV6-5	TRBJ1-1	ASSYDRNTEAF
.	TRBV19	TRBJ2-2	ASSSVTTGELF
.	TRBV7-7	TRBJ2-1	ASSPGPYNEQF
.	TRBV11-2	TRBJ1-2	ASNQLMDRVAYT
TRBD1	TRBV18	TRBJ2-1	ASSSQGVGNYNEQF
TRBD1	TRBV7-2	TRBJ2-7	ASSLATGTNYEQY
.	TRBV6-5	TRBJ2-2	ASSFTTGELF
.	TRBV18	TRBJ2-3	ASSPPRSSTDTQY
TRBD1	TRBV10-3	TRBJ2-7	AITQGVEQY
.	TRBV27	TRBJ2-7	ASSTGVEQY
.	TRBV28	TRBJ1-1	ASRTKPTEAF
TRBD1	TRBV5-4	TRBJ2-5	ASSSSRDRGRQETQY
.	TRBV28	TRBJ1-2	ASSSNREGANYGYT